The sequence of this T cell receptor (beta chain) was determined in a study of T cells in Graves' hyperthyroidism and ophthalmopathy. What was amplified from RNA transcripts were TCR beta CDR3 regions. The study used the HTBI primer set for a first-round RT-PCR of the TCR CDR3. A single record per CDR3 protein comes from TCRdb applying MiXCR to the multiplex PCR reads. Seen here are about 640,000 distinct CDR3 sequences, around 21% observed once, and the top ten hold about 35%. The PBMCs had their origin in less than 13 ml of fresh peripheral blood. On this clonotype itself: Its specificity is unknown.

Study-wide findings and caveats: Clonotypes that were expanded in thyroid above 0.001 mostly appeared in blood too.

CDR3 length: 14 residues. Germline V gene data show CDR1 as SGHTA and CDR2 as FQGNSA. Germline trimming cut 4 bases from V and 4 bases from J; bases unmatched to any gene: 5. This sequence joins TRBV7-2 and TRBJ2-7; 9 bases align to TRBD1. The TCR was taken from a man aged 25 to 45 with Graves' ophthalmopathy. Specimen: blood. Here the CDR3 reads CASSSTGGEYEQYF. For the CDR3, the DNA is TGTGCCAGCAGCTCAACAGGGGGCGAGTACGAGCAGTACTTC. Using reference TRBV7-2 and TRBJ2-7 for the parts outside the CDR3, the full variable domain is GAGVSQSPSNKVTEKGKDVELRCDPISGHTALYWYRQSLGQGLEFLIYFQGNSAPDKSGLPSDRFSAERTGGSVSTLTIQRTQQEDSAVYLCASSSTGGEYEQYFGPGTRLTVT.